A single sample gave rise to the 19 T cell receptor beta chains below, sequenced in a study of shared clonotypes between healthy human individuals. Profiled with immunoSEQ multiplex PCR; TCRdb holds only in-frame clones, not every one. The sample carries fewer than 1.6 million clones, approximately 98.5% recorded once. The specimen sequenced was naive CD4+ T cells sorted from blood. As to subset: CD45RA+ positively selected. The receptors stem from a man between 25 and 39 years old in good health.

J is TRBJ1-4 and V is TRBV7-8; tentative D call: TRBD1 (5 bases). CDR1 is SGHVS and CDR2 is FQNEAQ in the germline V gene. With 5 bases removed from V and 10 bases from J, the gap between germline ends came to 20 bases. The CDR3 length is 15 residues. CDR3 in amino acids: CASSPPFRGDGKLFF. In nucleotides, the CDR3 is TGTGCCAGCAGCCCGCCCTTCAGAGGGGACGGAAAACTGTTTTTT.

The V call is TRBV27, the J call TRBJ2-3, with a tentative D call TRBD2 (6 bases). Germline values: CDR1 MNHEY, CDR2 SMNVEV (reference sequence). Trimming left V 7 bases short and J 9 bases short, with 14 bases between. This CDR3 is 12 amino acids long. The CDR3 loop is CASMGGGRTQYF. In DNA, the CDR3 is TGTGCCAGCATGGGGGGAGGACGGACGCAGTATTTT.

This clone was observed a single time. The V call is TRBV7-3, the J call TRBJ2-1; 8 nucleotides line up with TRBD2. The J segment lost 4 bases and the V segment lost 5 bases, leaving 4 bases of the junction unmatched. This CDR3 region has 14 residues. Germline V CDR1 and CDR2: SGHTA, FQGTGA. The CDR3 DNA is TGTGCCAGCAGCACTAGCGGAAATTACAATGAGCAGTTCTTC. This translates into CASSTSGNYNEQFF.

This chain joins TRBV18 and TRBJ2-3; D may match TRBD1 or TRBD2 (5 bases each). The CDR3 sequence is 17 residues long. V dropped 3 bases and J dropped 4 bases, with 20 bases sitting between them. Germline V CDR1 and CDR2: KGHSH, LQKENI. The CDR3 loop is CASSPPFGRVGADTQYF. CDR3 nucleotides: TGTGCCAGCTCACCCCCCTTTGGGAGAGTGGGGGCAGATACGCAGTATTTT.

The chain uses TRBV5-1 and TRBJ2-7; 10 nucleotides align to TRBD2. This CDR3 region has 15 residues. The V and J ends lost 1 base and 4 bases, in that order; junction bases with no gene match: 5. Germline V gene sequence: CDR1 SGHRS, CDR2 YFSETQ. CDR3 loop: CASSLLAGETYEQYF. The CDR3 DNA reads TGCGCCAGCAGCTTGCTAGCGGGAGAAACGTACGAGCAGTACTTC.

This clone was recorded only once. The chain joins TRBV6-1 to TRBJ1-1; D remains ambiguous. This CDR3 spans 12 amino acids. V was pared by 3 bases and J by 8 bases, with 10 bases between. Germline values: CDR1 MNHNS, CDR2 SASEGT. This chain's CDR3 is CASSERGKEAFF. In nucleotides, the CDR3 is TGTGCCAGCAGTGAGAGAGGGAAGGAAGCTTTCTTT.

This rearrangement joins TRBV19 to TRBJ2-3, with D hard to call. This CDR3 is built from 15 residues. V lost 7 bases and J lost 5, with 19 bases in between. Looked up from germline, CDR1 is LNHDA and CDR2 is SQIVND (reference sequence). CDR3 sequence reads: CASTSSGPERDTQYF. CDR3 sequence (DNA): TGTGCCAGTACCTCATCCGGGCCCGAGAGAGATACGCAGTATTTT.

This clone was observed a single time. The chain carries TRBV5-5 and TRBJ1-1, with no clear D. CDR1 and CDR2 from the germline V gene are SGHKS and YYEKEE (reference sequence). This CDR3 is built from 13 residues. V gave up 1 base and J gave up 10 bases, with 14 bases separating them. This CDR3 reads CASSLSSGYGAFF. CDR3 nucleotides: TGTGCCAGCAGCTTGTCATCGGGGTACGGAGCTTTCTTT.

In nucleotides, the CDR3 is TGTGCCAGCAGCTTGGACAATCGGGCTGCGAACATTCAGTACTTC. This encodes CASSLDNRAANIQYF. The chain joins TRBV6-6 to TRBJ2-4; a weak D match, TRBD1 (5 bases). From germline, CDR1 is MNHNY and CDR2 SVGAGI (reference sequence). V lost 6 bases, J lost 7 bases, and 19 bases lay in between. This CDR3 has 15 amino acids.

The chain recombines TRBV9 with TRBJ2-7; 7 nucleotides agree with TRBD2. The V and J ends lost 0 bases and 3 bases, in that order; junction bases with no gene match: 6. This CDR3 is 15 amino acids long. CDR1 and CDR2 (germline): SGDLS, YYNGEE. CDR3 sequence reads: CASSVGSSGFYEQYF. DNA for the CDR3: TGTGCCAGCAGCGTAGGGTCTAGCGGATTCTACGAGCAGTACTTC.

V is TRBV4-1 and J is TRBJ2-2; 9 bases map to TRBD2. CDR1 is MGHRA and CDR2 is YSYEKL in the germline V gene. Trimming took 6 bases from V and 5 from J; bases not matched to a gene: 10. The CDR3 length is 16 residues. The CDR3 sequence: CASRSPGTSRTGELFF. Written as DNA, the CDR3 is TGCGCCAGCAGGTCGCCGGGGACTAGCCGTACCGGGGAGCTGTTTTTT.

The chain uses TRBV27 and TRBJ2-7; 8 positions match TRBD2. The CDR3 is made up of 15 amino acids. The ends lost 6 bases at V and 7 bases at J; junction bases unmatched: 14. Germline V gene lookup returns CDR1 MNHEY and CDR2 SMNVEV (reference sequence). The chain's CDR3 is CASRPQRGRFGEQYF. Here the CDR3 DNA reads TGTGCCAGCAGACCTCAGCGGGGGAGGTTCGGGGAGCAGTACTTC.

The chain employs TRBV5-1 and TRBJ2-7; D may match TRBD1 or TRBD2 (5 bases each). V lost 0 bases, J lost 2 bases, and 12 bases lay in between. Germline V gives CDR1 SGHRS, CDR2 YFSETQ. The CDR3 runs 15 residues. Here the CDR3 DNA reads TGCGCCAGCAGCTTGGCGGCCGGGACCACCTACGAGCAGTACTTC. Protein: CASSLAAGTTYEQYF.

On this clone: The sample has other DNA sequences that encode this CDR3 too. This chain uses TRBV28 with TRBJ2-3; no reliable D call. CDR3 length equals 13 residues. Trimming took 5 bases from V and 6 from J, leaving 12 bases between them. Germline V gene lookup returns CDR1 MDHEN and CDR2 SYDVKM. The CDR3 reads CASSPLRADTQYF. The CDR3 DNA reads as TGTGCCAGCAGTCCCCTAAGGGCGGATACGCAGTATTTT.

V is TRBV4-2 and J is TRBJ2-1, with 7 nucleotides matching TRBD2. This CDR3 spans 16 amino acids. Germline CDR1 reads LGHNA; CDR2 reads YNFKEQ. The V and J ends lost 3 bases and 2 bases, in that order; junction bases with no gene match: 7. Here the CDR3 reads CASSQSLAATYNEQFF. The CDR3 bases are TGTGCCAGCAGCCAGTCTCTAGCGGCAACCTACAATGAGCAGTTCTTC.

The chain employs TRBV6-6 and TRBJ2-3, with D perhaps matching TRBD1 (5 bases). The length of the CDR3 is 16 residues. Trimming removed 0 bases at V and 3 bases at J, with 13 bases between. Germline CDR1 and CDR2: MNHNY and SVGAGI (reference sequence). The CDR3 coding sequence is TGTGCCAGCAGTTACTCGCCGCAGGGTTTAACAGATACGCAGTATTTT. Residues: CASSYSPQGLTDTQYF.

As concerns this clone: The same CDR3 is also encoded by other DNA sequences in this sample. This sequence joins TRBV29-1 and TRBJ1-2; D is unclear. The CDR3 is made up of 11 amino acids. V was pared by 3 bases and J by 4 bases, with 6 bases between. The germline gives CDR1 SQVTM, CDR2 ANQGSEA. The CDR3 nucleotides are TGCAGCGTTGAGTTGGGCTATGGCTACACCTTC. Translating it yields CSVELGYGYTF.

This clone was counted a single time. The chain employs TRBV27 and TRBJ2-7, with TRBD2 matching 8 bases. V lost 1 base to trimming and J lost 5 bases; unmatched junction nucleotides: 10. This CDR3 has 16 residues. The germline V gene encodes CDR1 MNHEY and CDR2 SMNVEV (reference sequence). The CDR3 DNA reads TGTGCCAGCAGTTTATTGATGGGTCTAGCGGGCCACGAGCAGTACTTC. This encodes CASSLLMGLAGHEQYF.

The CDR3 loop is CASSFGTFFSGNTIYF. The CDR3 nucleotides read TGCGCCAGCAGCTTCGGTACATTTTTCTCTGGAAACACCATATATTTT. V is TRBV5-1 and J is TRBJ1-3; D is ambiguous. V was clipped by 2 bases and J by 0 bases, with 12 bases between them. The CDR3 is 16 residues long. Germline-derived CDR1 and CDR2 are SGHRS and YFSETQ.